Listed below are T cell receptor beta chains from one sample, sequenced in a study of blood T cell repertoires in COVID-19. Method: immunoSEQ multiplex PCR; TCRdb's copy keeps in-frame clones and lacks some. This repertoire shows 200,000 to 250,000 clones, over 80% found once; its top ten account for around 5.4%. Sequenced material: peripheral blood. These receptors were taken from a human donor in a cohort sampled during active COVID-19. Both conserved end residues are part of each CDR3. D genes are given only for firm matches. Clone size is stated in some rows and not others, as once, few, many or a class when expanded.

cdr3_aa	cdr3_nt	v_call	j_call	clone_size	d_call
CASSEGPGLNTEAFF	TGTGCCAGCAGTGAAGGCCCGGGATTGAACACTGAAGCTTTCTTT	TRBV6-1	TRBJ1-1	-	-
CASRPGRAGANVLTF	TGTGCAAGTCGGCCTGGGAGGGCTGGGGCCAACGTCCTGACTTTC	TRBV12-2	TRBJ2-6	-	-
CASSRQGRHENIQYF	TGTGCCAGCTCAAGACAAGGCCGGCACGAAAACATTCAGTACTTC	TRBV18	TRBJ2-4	-	-
CASSEAGRRGELFF	TGTGCCAGCAGTGAGGCAGGGCGTCGCGGGGAGCTGTTTTTT	TRBV2	TRBJ2-2	-	-
CASSRQVDYEQYF	TGTGCCAGCAGTCGACAGGTAGACTACGAGCAGTACTTC	TRBV14	TRBJ2-7	-	-
CSVPGGENTEAFF	TGCAGCGTACCCGGCGGTGAGAACACTGAAGCTTTCTTT	TRBV29-1	TRBJ1-1	-	-
CASSLGVGGNEKLFF	TGCGCCAGCAGCTTGGGAGTGGGGGGTAATGAAAAACTGTTTTTT	TRBV5-1	TRBJ1-4	-	-
CATSERGGEAFF	TGTGCCACCAGTGAAAGGGGGGGTGAAGCTTTCTTT	TRBV24-1	TRBJ1-1	-	-
CASSRLSNEQFF	TGTGCCAGCAGCAGACTCAGCAATGAGCAGTTCTTC	TRBV3-1/TRBV3-2	TRBJ2-1	-	-
CAIRGQNYGYTF	TGTGCCATCAGGGGACAGAACTATGGCTACACCTTC	TRBV10-3	TRBJ1-2	once	TRBD1
CASSLRAPQVREQYF	TGTGCCAGCAGCTTGCGCGCCCCCCAAGTGAGGGAGCAGTACTTC	TRBV13	TRBJ2-7	-	-
CASSLRTGGTETQYF	TGTGCCAGCAGTTTGAGGACAGGGGGCACGGAGACCCAGTACTTC	TRBV28	TRBJ2-5	-	TRBD1
CAGHTGWAEAFF	TGTGCCGGGCACACAGGGTGGGCTGAAGCTTTCTTT	TRBV30	TRBJ1-1	few	-
CASSFGAGGGTAEAFF	TGTGCCAGCAGCTTTGGGGCCGGGGGGGGCACCGCTGAAGCTTTCTTT	TRBV11-2	TRBJ1-1	-	-
CASSYGQGGAEAFF	TGTGCCAGCAGTTACGGACAGGGAGGCGCTGAAGCTTTCTTT	TRBV6-6	TRBJ1-1	-	TRBD1
CASSGGREYTEAFF	TGTGCCAGCTCGGGTGGCAGGGAATACACTGAAGCTTTCTTT	TRBV28	TRBJ1-1	-	-
CASSFSSGSIYEQYF	TGTGCCAGCAGTTTTTCTAGCGGGAGTATCTACGAGCAGTACTTC	TRBV27	TRBJ2-7	-	TRBD2
CASSKAAGTEAFF	TGTGCCAGCAGCAAAGCGGCGGGCACTGAAGCTTTCTTT	TRBV21-1	TRBJ1-1	few	-
CASSIRGGGGEAFF	TGTGCCAGCAGCATCCGTGGGGGCGGGGGTGAAGCTTTCTTT	TRBV6-2/TRBV6-3	TRBJ1-1	-	-
CASSPQTGFTEAFF	TGTGCCAGCTCACCGCAGACAGGTTTCACTGAAGCTTTCTTT	TRBV18	TRBJ1-1	few	-
CASSARDRGYGYTF	TGTGCCAGCAGCGCTAGGGACAGGGGGTATGGCTACACCTTC	TRBV9	TRBJ1-2	-	TRBD1
CASSYEREAFTDTQYF	TGTGCCAGCAGTTACGAGCGGGAGGCCTTCACAGATACGCAGTATTTT	TRBV6-2/TRBV6-3	TRBJ2-3	-	TRBD2
CATKGDVILNTEAFF	TGTGCCACCAAGGGGGATGTTATCCTGAACACTGAAGCTTTCTTT	TRBV2	TRBJ1-1	-	-
CASAVPGNEQYF	TGTGCCAGCGCAGTCCCGGGTAACGAGCAGTACTTC	TRBV7-9	TRBJ2-7	few	-
CASSLPTGTMNTEAFF	TGCGCCAGCAGCTTACCGACAGGAACCATGAACACTGAAGCTTTCTTT	TRBV5-1	TRBJ1-1	-	-
CASSRKAAGQPNEQFF	TGCGCCAGCAGCCGCAAGGCGGCGGGGCAACCCAATGAGCAGTTCTTC	TRBV4-3	TRBJ2-1	-	-